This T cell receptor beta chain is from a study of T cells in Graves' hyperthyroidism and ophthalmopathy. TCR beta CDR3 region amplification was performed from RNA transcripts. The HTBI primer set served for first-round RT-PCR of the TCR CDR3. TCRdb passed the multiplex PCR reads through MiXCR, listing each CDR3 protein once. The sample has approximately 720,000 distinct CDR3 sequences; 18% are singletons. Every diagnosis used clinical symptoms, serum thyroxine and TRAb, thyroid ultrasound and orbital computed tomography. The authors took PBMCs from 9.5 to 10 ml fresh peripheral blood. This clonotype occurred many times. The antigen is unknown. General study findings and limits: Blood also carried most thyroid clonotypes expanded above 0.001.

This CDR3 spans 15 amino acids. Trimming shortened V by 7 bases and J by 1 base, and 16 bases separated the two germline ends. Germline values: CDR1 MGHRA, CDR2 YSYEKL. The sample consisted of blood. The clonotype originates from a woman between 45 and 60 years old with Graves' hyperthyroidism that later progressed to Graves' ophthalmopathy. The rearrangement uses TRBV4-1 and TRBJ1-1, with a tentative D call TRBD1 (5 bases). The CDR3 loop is CASNPSGGANTEAFF. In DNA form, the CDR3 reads TGCGCCAGCAATCCAAGCGGGGGTGCGAACACTGAAGCTTTCTTT.